The rows below give T cell receptor beta chains drawn from one sample of a study of blood T cell repertoires in COVID-19. Assay: immunoSEQ multiplex PCR; the TCRdb copy retains only in-frame clones and omits some. The sample shows 50,000 to 80,000 clones, about nine tenths of them seen only once. Sequencing was done on a sample of peripheral blood. Receptors were obtained from a woman aged 55-75 years with COVID-19, enrolled during active disease. The CDR3 runs from the conserved cysteine through the conserved F or W. Each record gives: J gene, clone size, D gene, V gene, CDR3 DNA, CDR3 protein. D genes are given only for firm matches. Clone size is not always given. Where it is, it says once, few, many or a class for expanded clones.

TRBJ1-2,.,.,TRBV6-2/TRBV6-3,TGTGCCAGCAGTCCCATCTTCGAGGGTGGCTATGGCTACACCTTC,CASSPIFEGGYGYTF
TRBJ1-5,few,.,TRBV30,TGTGCCTGGAGTGTACGAGGACAGTTCAAACGGCCCCAGCATTTT,CAWSVRGQFKRPQHF
TRBJ1-2,.,TRBD1,TRBV2,TGTGCCATCTGGCTTGGGACAGGGGGCGATGGCTACACCTTC,CAIWLGTGGDGYTF
TRBJ2-7,.,.,TRBV5-6,TGTGCCAGCAGCTTTGGCATACACCAATCCTACGAGCAGTACTTC,CASSFGIHQSYEQYF
TRBJ1-6,.,.,TRBV30,TGTGCCTGGAATCCCCCAGGGTTGAATTCACCCCTCCACTTT,CAWNPPGLNSPLHF
TRBJ2-1,.,TRBD1,TRBV25-1,TGTGCCAGCAGTGAAAGCCAGGGGGCTTACAATGAGCAGTTCTTC,CASSESQGAYNEQFF
TRBJ2-7,.,.,TRBV6-2/TRBV6-3,TGTGCCAGCAGTTACAGTCAGGGTCGCTCCTACGAGCAGTACTTC,CASSYSQGRSYEQYF
TRBJ2-1,.,TRBD1,TRBV11-2,TGTGCCAGCAGCCGACAGGGGAGCTCCTACAATGAGCAGTTCTTC,CASSRQGSSYNEQFF
TRBJ2-7,medium-sized,TRBD2,TRBV7-9,TGTGCCAGCAGCTCTCGGGACTATGGATCCTACGAGCAGTACTTC,CASSSRDYGSYEQYF
TRBJ1-1,.,TRBD1,TRBV9,TGTGCCAGCAGCGGTCTCAACAGGGGGCCCGAAGCTTTCTTT,CASSGLNRGPEAFF
TRBJ2-7,.,TRBD1,TRBV5-1,TGCGCCAGCACGCGGACAGGGGGAAGTCCCGAGCAGTACTTC,CASTRTGGSPEQYF
TRBJ1-2,.,.,TRBV2,TGTGCCAGCACTAACCTGCTTGGCTACACCTTC,CASTNLLGYTF
TRBJ2-5,.,.,TRBV19,TGTGCCAGTAGTATATCAGGGATAGAGACCCAGTACTTC,CASSISGIETQYF
TRBJ2-5,.,.,TRBV20-1,TGCAGTGCTCCGGAGGTGGAGACCCAGTACTTC,CSAPEVETQYF
TRBJ2-1,.,TRBD1,TRBV28,TGTGCCAGCAGTTCAGGGGGCAGAACCGCCGGGGATGAGCAGTTCTTC,CASSSGGRTAGDEQFF
TRBJ2-3,.,TRBD2,TRBV3-1/TRBV3-2,TGTGCCAGCAGCCAAGATCGGGGGCTAGCGGGGGGGCGCGGCACAGATACGCAGTATTTT,CASSQDRGLAGGRGTDTQYF
TRBJ1-1,.,TRBD1,TRBV6-1,TGTGCCAGCAGTGAATGGCGGACAGGCATGAACACTGAAGCTTTCTTT,CASSEWRTGMNTEAFF
TRBJ1-3,.,TRBD1,TRBV28,TGTGCCAGCAGTTGGGGGGCAGGGGGGTTCTCTGGAAACACCATATATTTT,CASSWGAGGFSGNTIYF
TRBJ1-3,.,TRBD1,TRBV14,TGTGCCAGCAGCTTCTCCGGGACAGGGCCTCCCTCTGGAAACACCATATATTTT,CASSFSGTGPPSGNTIYF
TRBJ2-3,.,TRBD2,TRBV11-3,TGTGCCAGCAGCTTAACCCCTTCACCGGGACTAGCGGTCACAGATACGCAGTATTTT,CASSLTPSPGLAVTDTQYF
TRBJ2-7,few,TRBD1,TRBV6-6,TGTGCCAGCGAGGACAGGGGAGCCTACGAGCAGTACTTC,CASEDRGAYEQYF
TRBJ2-7,.,TRBD1,TRBV2,TGTGCCAGCAGGGCCGGACAGGTTGGGTCCTACGAGCAGTACTTC,CASRAGQVGSYEQYF
TRBJ2-7,.,.,TRBV6-5,TGTGCCAGCAAAGGGATAGGGGACGAGCAGTACTTC,CASKGIGDEQYF
TRBJ2-1,.,TRBD2,TRBV24-1,TGTGCCACCATGACTAGCGGGAGCTACAATGAGCAGTTCTTC,CATMTSGSYNEQFF
TRBJ2-7,.,TRBD1,TRBV5-5,TGTGCCAGCAGCAAAGGGACAGGGGACGGTGAGCAGTACTTC,CASSKGTGDGEQYF
TRBJ1-2,.,TRBD1,TRBV7-9,TGTGCCAGCAGCAGCCGGGACAGGGGATGGTGGGGCTACACCTTC,CASSSRDRGWWGYTF